What follows are 8 T cell receptor beta chains derived from one specimen sequenced in a study of post-analysis software for immune sequencing data. General observations from the study: The study found TRBV5-6, TRBV5-1 and TRBV20-1 among five or six TRBV segments more frequent in patients than controls.

Each TCR beta cDNA library carried unique molecular identifiers. TCRdb ran MiXCR on the PCR reads and lists one entry per CDR3 protein. The sample lists hundreds of thousands of distinct CDR3 sequences, roughly 40% occurring once. These receptors have no identified antigens. Sequenced input: blood. These receptors came from a girl aged 2 to 9 with multiple sclerosis.

V gene TRBV10-3 combines with J gene TRBJ1-1; no clear D gene. The germline CDR1 and CDR2 sequences are ENHRY and SYGVKD. The ends were cut back, 5 bases at V and 2 bases at J, with 24 bases in the middle. CDR3 length equals 18 residues. The CDR3 here is CAISRFRSVGEGNTEAFF. For the CDR3, the DNA is TGTGCCATCAGTCGTTTCAGATCTGTGGGAGAGGGAAACACTGAAGCTTTCTTT.

The gene calls are TRBV7-6 and TRBJ1-2, with 8 positions matching TRBD1. The CDR3 runs to 14 residues. The germline V gene has CDR1 SGHVS and CDR2 FNYEAQ. V gave up 7 bases and J gave up 4 bases; unmatched junction bases: 8. The CDR3 DNA is TGTGCCAGCACCCCCGAGGGGACAGGCTATGGCTACACCTTC. Translation gives CASTPEGTGYGYTF.

This clonotype was picked up a small number of times. V is TRBV3-1 and J is TRBJ2-1; 13 nucleotides match TRBD2. The CDR3 sequence is 15 residues long. Germline CDR1 LGHDT, CDR2 YNNKEL (reference sequence). V gave up 1 base and J gave up 9 bases; unmatched junction bases: 3. DNA for the CDR3: TGTGCCAGCAGCCAAGGGACTAGCGGGGGAGGTGAGCAGTTCTTC. Amino acid sequence: CASSQGTSGGGEQFF.

The chain carries TRBV11-2 and TRBJ1-2; maybe TRBD1 (6 bases). Trimming pared 2 bases from V and 3 bases from J, leaving 13 bases between. Germline V lookup: CDR1 SGHAT, CDR2 FQNNGV. The CDR3 loop spans 15 amino acids. Written as DNA, the CDR3 is TGTGCCAGCAGCTTATTTGGAGGGGGGTACTATGGCTACACCTTC. Its translation is CASSLFGGGYYGYTF. Variable domain in full (rest from reference TRBV11-2 and TRBJ1-2): EAGVAQSPRYKIIEKRQSVAFWCNPISGHATLYWYQQILGQGPKLLIQFQNNGVVDDSQLPKDRFSAERLKGVDSTLKIQPAKLEDSAVYLCASSLFGGGYYGYTFGSGTRLTVV.

As regards this clonotype: Germline and junction disagree at one end, which may indicate a read error. The chain's CDR3 is CAGSPPGTRSYEQYF. CDR3 nucleotides: TGTGCCGGCAGCCCCCCCGGGACTAGGTCCTACGAGCAGTACTTC. The rearrangement joins TRBV12-3 or TRBV12-4 to TRBJ2-7; 8 bases agree with TRBD2. The CDR3 is 15 amino acids.

The chain combines TRBV2 with TRBJ1-2; tentatively, D is TRBD1 (5 bases). V was clipped by 9 bases and J by 1 base, with 15 bases between them. The CDR3 is 14 residues long. In germline, CDR1 is SNHLY, CDR2 FYNNEI. Here the CDR3 DNA reads TGTGCCAGGCGAAGGGACGAGATTAACTATGGCTACACCTTC. It encodes CARRRDEINYGYTF.

The chain is built from TRBV12-5 and TRBJ2-1; TRBD2 matches at 12 bases. V lost 6 bases and J lost 7; bases outside the gene matches: 7. The length of the CDR3 is 15 residues. The germline gives CDR1 LGHNT, CDR2 FRNRAP. The CDR3 DNA is TGTGCTAGTGGCCCCAGTCTAGCGGGAGGGAATGAGCAGTTCTTC. Its protein product is CASGPSLAGGNEQFF.

This clonotype turned up a few times. The chain joins TRBV28 to TRBJ2-4, with D uncertain. The V end lost 6 bases, the J end lost 5 bases, and 5 bases lay between the germline ends. There are 11 residues in the CDR3. Germline CDR1 reads MDHEN; CDR2 reads SYDVKM. CDR3: CASRWENIQYF. Written as DNA, the CDR3 is TGTGCCAGCAGATGGGAAAACATTCAGTACTTC.